The 30 T cell receptor beta chains below all came from one sample that was sequenced in a study of shared clonotypes between healthy human individuals. Method: immunoSEQ multiplex PCR; TCRdb's copy keeps in-frame clones and lacks some. The sample carries about 1.1 million clones, about four fifths recorded once. Sample: memory CD4+ T cells from PBMCs. The subset denotes: CD45RA-negative fraction. The receptors were sampled from a man younger than 30 in good health. Some clones in this sample may be carry-over from other donors' samples.

With regard to this clone: A single base separates this from a much larger clone, so it may be a read error. Other nucleotide sequences from this sample produce the same CDR3. The chain employs TRBV5-1 and TRBJ2-5; perhaps D is TRBD1 or TRBD2 (6 bases each). V was shortened by 1 base and J by 5 bases, with 9 bases between the two germline ends. The V gene's germline CDR1 is SGHRS and CDR2 YFSETQ. The CDR3 is made up of 13 amino acids. In DNA form, the CDR3 reads TGCGCCAGCAGCTTGACAGGGAGGGAGACCCAGTACTTC. This codes for CASSLTGRETQYF.

This clone was counted only a few times. The V gene is TRBV6-4, the J gene TRBJ2-2; 7 nucleotides agree with TRBD2. Germline-derived CDR1 and CDR2 are MRHNA and SNTAGT. The CDR3 runs 14 residues. V trimming: 4 bases; J trimming: 4 bases; junction bases outside the gene matches: 3. DNA of the CDR3: TGTGCCAGCAGTGCGACTAGCTCCACCGGGGAGCTGTTTTTT. Protein: CASSATSSTGELFF.

The genes are TRBV5-1 and TRBJ1-2, with D uncertain. Germline CDR1 reads SGHRS; CDR2 reads YFSETQ. This CDR3 has 16 amino acids. V was cut by 0 bases and J by 8 bases, with 20 bases left in between. The DNA of the CDR3 is TGCGCCAGCAGCTTGGGGTCGGGCGACTCCTCGAGGGGCTACACCTTC. It yields the protein CASSLGSGDSSRGYTF. The variable domain in full, completed from reference TRBV5-1 and TRBJ1-2, reads KAGVTQTPRYLIKTRGQQVTLSCSPISGHRSVSWYQQTPGQGLQFLFEYFSETQRNKGNFPGRFSGRQFSNSRSEMNVSTLELGDSALYLCASSLGSGDSSRGYTFGSGTRLTVV.

The V call is TRBV2, the J call TRBJ1-5, with D tentatively TRBD1 (5 bases). The CDR3 covers 14 residues. CDR1 and CDR2 from the germline V gene are SNHLY and FYNNEI. With 6 bases removed from V and 4 bases from J, the gap between germline ends came to 13 bases. CDR3 protein: CASRSRDWNQPQHF. The DNA of the CDR3 is TGTGCCAGCAGGAGCAGGGATTGGAATCAGCCCCAGCATTTT.

This clone was found a few times. The rearrangement joins TRBV19 to TRBJ1-2; 7 bases align to TRBD1. With V trimmed by 6 bases and J by 7 bases, 11 bases remained unmatched. The CDR3 has 14 amino acids. The germline CDR1 and CDR2 sequences are LNHDA and SQIVND (reference sequence). CDR3 residues: CASRPGQQGVGYTF. Here the CDR3 DNA reads TGTGCCAGTAGACCGGGACAGCAGGGGGTTGGCTACACCTTC.

CDR3 DNA sequence: TGTGCCAGCTCCCAGACCGAAGCGGGAGGCGAGCAGTACTTC. Protein: CASSQTEAGGEQYF. The rearrangement links TRBV18 to TRBJ2-7, with 9 bases lining up with TRBD2. Looked up from germline, CDR1 is KGHSH and CDR2 is LQKENI. The CDR3 consists of 14 residues. With 6 bases clipped from V and 6 bases from J, the junction kept 9 bases outside the gene matches. The full variable domain, rest sourced from reference TRBV18 and TRBJ2-7, is NAGVMQNPRHLVRRRGQEARLRCSPMKGHSHVYWYRQLPEEGLKFMVYLQKENIIDESGMPKERFSAEFPKEGPSILRIQQVVRGDSAAYFCASSQTEAGGEQYFGPGTRLTVT.

This clone was seen only once. The V gene is TRBV30, the J gene TRBJ2-1; 10 bases match TRBD1. The CDR3 runs 14 residues. J lost 6 bases, V lost 2 bases, and 4 bases had no gene match. Germline V gene sequence: CDR1 GTSNPN, CDR2 SVGIG (reference sequence). CDR3 bases: TGTGCCTGGAGTCGGGACAGGGGAGTCAATGAGCAGTTCTTC. This sequence encodes CAWSRDRGVNEQFF.

The gene calls are TRBV28 and TRBJ2-2; tentative D call: TRBD2 (6 bases). Per the germline V gene, CDR1 is MDHEN and CDR2 is SYDVKM. This CDR3 region has 13 residues. V dropped 11 bases and J dropped 1 base, with 11 bases sitting between them. In nucleotides, the CDR3 is TGTGCCGGCCTCGGGGGGAACACCGGGGAGCTGTTTTTT. Its translation: CAGLGGNTGELFF. Using reference TRBV28 and TRBJ2-2 for the parts outside the CDR3, the full variable domain is DVKVTQSSRYLVKRTGEKVFLECVQDMDHENMFWYRQDPGLGLRLIYFSYDVKMKEKGDIPEGYSVSREKKERFSLILESASTNQTSMYLCAGLGGNTGELFFGEGSRLTVL.

Written as DNA, the CDR3 is TGTGCCAGCAGTTACTGGGGCAGGGGTGGCACAGATACGCAGTATTTT. Translating gives CASSYWGRGGTDTQYF. The rearrangement joins TRBV6-5 to TRBJ2-3, with D possibly being TRBD1 (6 bases). Trimming removed 1 base from V and 1 base from J, with 12 bases in between. From germline, CDR1 is MNHEY and CDR2 SVGAGI. This CDR3 comprises 16 residues.

This chain connects TRBV2 to TRBJ2-6, with D unresolved. V lost 5 bases and J 2 bases, leaving 16 bases between the germline ends. CDR3 length: 17 residues. Germline CDR1 reads SNHLY; CDR2 reads FYNNEI. The CDR3: CASSSGPGRAGANVLTF. DNA of the CDR3: TGTGCCAGCAGTTCCGGGCCCGGACGGGCTGGGGCCAACGTCCTGACTTTC.

The chain employs TRBV20-1 and TRBJ2-1; D is unresolved. Germline CDR1 and CDR2: DFQATT and SNEGSKA (reference sequence). Deletions cut 3 bases from V and 7 bases from J, with 7 bases between. This CDR3 comprises 11 residues. As DNA, the CDR3 is TGCAGTGCTAGCCCCCCGAATGAGCAGTTCTTC. Protein sequence: CSASPPNEQFF.

This chain uses TRBV7-3 with TRBJ2-1; D unresolved. Trimming left V 2 bases short and J 8 bases short, with 13 bases between. CDR3 size: 14 residues. The germline V gene encodes CDR1 SGHTA and CDR2 FQGTGA. The DNA of the CDR3 is TGTGCCAGCAGCTTATATGGCCCGGTAGATGAGCAGTTCTTC. Its protein product is CASSLYGPVDEQFF.

Concerning this clone itself: The same CDR3 is also encoded by other DNA sequences in this sample. The rearrangement uses TRBV18 and TRBJ2-7; 9 bases are shared with TRBD2. The CDR3 runs to 15 residues. V lost 6 bases to trimming and J lost 0 bases; unmatched junction nucleotides: 6. Germline values: CDR1 KGHSH, CDR2 LQKENI. CDR3 DNA sequence: TGTGCCAGCTCTCCCACTAGCGGGCCCTCCTACGAGCAGTACTTC. Translating gives CASSPTSGPSYEQYF.

The chain joins TRBV11-1 to TRBJ2-7; 7 nucleotides align to TRBD2. The V gene end was trimmed by 2 bases and the J gene end by 3 bases; junction bases not matched to a gene: 10. The CDR3 is 16 amino acids. CDR1 and CDR2 (germline): SGHAT, FQDESV (reference sequence). The CDR3 is CASSLRSTSAFYEQYF. The CDR3 DNA reads TGTGCCAGCAGCTTACGTAGCACTAGCGCCTTCTACGAGCAGTACTTC.

The V and J genes are TRBV15 and TRBJ1-2, with no clear D. Per germline, CDR1 LNHNV and CDR2 YYDKDF (reference sequence). Trimming pared 3 bases from V and 6 bases from J, leaving 17 bases between. The CDR3 sequence is 15 residues long. The CDR3 spells CATSSSIWAGDGYTF. The CDR3 nucleotides are TGTGCCACCAGCAGCTCTATATGGGCGGGAGATGGCTACACCTTC. Filled out from reference TRBV15 and TRBJ1-2, the complete variable domain reads DAMVIQNPRYQVTQFGKPVTLSCSQTLNHNVMYWYQQKSSQAPKLLFHYYDKDFNNEADTPDNFQSRRPNTSFCFLDIRSPGLGDTAMYLCATSSSIWAGDGYTFGSGTRLTVV.

V gene TRBV6-1 combines with J gene TRBJ1-4, with D perhaps matching TRBD1 (6 bases). The CDR3 is 13 residues long. Germline V lookup: CDR1 MNHNS, CDR2 SASEGT. With 6 bases removed from V and 4 bases from J, the gap between germline ends came to 9 bases. CDR3: CASRQGHNEKLFF. CDR3 DNA: TGTGCCAGCAGGCAGGGACATAATGAAAAACTGTTTTTT.

This clone occurred once. The chain recombines TRBV10-3 with TRBJ2-7; 14 nucleotides align to TRBD2. Per germline, CDR1 ENHRY and CDR2 SYGVKD. This CDR3 has 15 amino acids. The V gene end was trimmed by 6 bases and the J gene end by 3 bases; junction bases not matched to a gene: 4. The CDR3 loop reads CAIRQGLAGGYEQYF. CDR3 nucleotide sequence: TGTGCCATCAGGCAAGGACTAGCGGGAGGCTACGAGCAGTACTTC.

The V call is TRBV29-1, the J call TRBJ2-7; possibly TRBD1 or TRBD2 for D (5 bases each). The V and J ends lost 7 bases and 1 base respectively, with 14 bases between them. The germline V gene has CDR1 SQVTM and CDR2 ANQGSEA. There are 13 residues in the CDR3. The CDR3 spells CSAGTHSSYEQYF. The CDR3 DNA reads as TGCAGCGCTGGGACCCACTCATCCTACGAGCAGTACTTC.

The chain links TRBV5-6 to TRBJ1-2, with 8 bases aligning to TRBD1. V gave up 4 bases and J gave up 3 bases; unmatched junction bases: 5. This CDR3 is 14 amino acids long. The germline V gene encodes CDR1 SGHDT and CDR2 YYEEEE. The CDR3 DNA is TGTGCCAGCAGCAAGCTGACAGGGGACTATGGCTACACCTTC. Translated, it gives CASSKLTGDYGYTF.

The rearrangement links TRBV5-6 to TRBJ1-1; D is uncertain. This CDR3 spans 15 amino acids. Germline V lookup: CDR1 SGHDT, CDR2 YYEEEE. The V gene lost 1 base and the J gene lost 4 bases, with 14 bases spanning the gap. The CDR3, as DNA: TGTGCCAGCAGCTTGTTTGGGGTTGGCGGCACTGAAGCTTTCTTT. Protein: CASSLFGVGGTEAFF.

V is TRBV29-1 and J is TRBJ1-2; D may be TRBD1 (6 bases). CDR3 length: 12 residues. V gave up 3 bases and J gave up 4 bases, with 9 bases separating them. Germline V gene sequence: CDR1 SQVTM, CDR2 ANQGSEA. This chain's CDR3 is CSVDLGAYGYTF. Here the CDR3 DNA reads TGCAGCGTTGACTTGGGGGCCTATGGCTACACCTTC.

The chain is built from TRBV6-1 and TRBJ2-7; a possible D gene is TRBD2 (5 bases). Germline V gene sequence: CDR1 MNHNS, CDR2 SASEGT. The V end lost 2 bases, the J end lost 4 bases, and 18 bases lay between the germline ends. The CDR3 is made up of 16 amino acids. This chain's CDR3 is CASSEFLALRRYEQYF. CDR3 coding DNA: TGTGCCAGCAGTGAATTCCTAGCCCTACGTAGGTACGAGCAGTACTTC.

V is TRBV2 and J is TRBJ2-2; D is perhaps TRBD1 (5 bases). This CDR3 comprises 15 residues. Germline lookup yields CDR1 SNHLY and CDR2 FYNNEI. V gave up 5 bases and J gave up 3 bases, with 13 bases separating them. CDR3 DNA: TGTGCCAGCAGTCCCAGGGCCCTGTACACCGGGGAGCTGTTTTTT. This codes for CASSPRALYTGELFF.

The V and J genes are TRBV7-9 and TRBJ2-7; D might be TRBD1 (6 bases). Trimming left V 3 bases short and J 4 bases short, with 19 bases between. Germline V lookup: CDR1 SEHNR, CDR2 FQNEAQ (reference sequence). This CDR3 has 16 residues. In nucleotides, the CDR3 is TGTGCCAGCAGCTTCTTCGGGGAAAAGGGGGAGTACGAGCAGTACTTC. It is translated as CASSFFGEKGEYEQYF.

V usage is TRBV7-9 and J usage is TRBJ2-7; D may be TRBD1 (5 bases). The length of the CDR3 is 13 residues. Germline V gene sequence: CDR1 SEHNR, CDR2 FQNEAQ (reference sequence). V was clipped by 7 bases and J by 2 bases, with 12 bases between them. CDR3 in DNA: TGTGCCAGCAACGCCCAGGGTCCCTACGAGCAGTACTTC. It yields the protein CASNAQGPYEQYF.

J is TRBJ1-4 and V is TRBV4-2; no reliable D call. Trimming removed 1 base at V and 8 bases at J, with 14 bases between. From germline, CDR1 is LGHNA and CDR2 YNFKEQ. This CDR3 comprises 15 residues. The CDR3 here is CASSQGFPSGEKLFF. The CDR3 DNA is TGTGCCAGCAGCCAAGGTTTCCCTTCCGGCGAAAAACTGTTTTTT.

The J gene is TRBJ2-7, the V gene TRBV5-8; D not resolved. Germline loops: CDR1 SGHTS, CDR2 YDEGEE. Trimming shortened V by 4 bases and J by 8 bases, and 16 bases separated the two germline ends. The CDR3 has 13 residues. The DNA for the CDR3 is TGTGCCAGCAGCGTCCAACCTGCTGGGAAGCAGTACTTC. It specifies CASSVQPAGKQYF.

The gene calls are TRBV6-1 and TRBJ1-2; D not resolved. Per the germline V gene, CDR1 is MNHNS and CDR2 is SASEGT. Trimming cost V 1 base and J 7 bases, with 16 bases left between them. There are 15 residues in the CDR3. CDR3 region: CASSEVSTPVTGYTF. CDR3 sequence (DNA): TGTGCCAGCAGTGAAGTTAGTACGCCAGTTACTGGCTACACCTTC.

This clone was seen a few times. The rearrangement links TRBV28 to TRBJ1-3, with D unclear. The CDR3 loop spans 13 amino acids. Deletions cut 2 bases from V and 7 bases from J, with 9 bases between. Germline V gives CDR1 MDHEN, CDR2 SYDVKM. The CDR3 nucleotides read TGTGCCAGCAGTTTAACGGGGTCCAACACCATATATTTT. Protein product: CASSLTGSNTIYF.

This chain links TRBV30 with TRBJ1-1; 7 positions agree with TRBD1. Germline V gives CDR1 GTSNPN, CDR2 SVGIG (reference sequence). CDR3 length: 13 amino acids. V trimming: 2 bases; J trimming: 7 bases; junction bases outside the gene matches: 7. CDR3 sequence (DNA): TGTGCCTGGAGTTCAACAGGGGAGAGTGAAGCTTTCTTT. Translation gives CAWSSTGESEAFF.